One sample yielded the 6 T cell receptor beta chains listed below, sequenced in a study of patients and donors after allogeneic stem cell transplantation. TCRdb reprocessed the RT-PCR reads via MiXCR and lists one record per CDR3 protein. The sample gives about 200,000 distinct CDR3 sequences, 41% of which show up once; around 35% is in the top ten. The sequenced sample was blood, either unsorted or a sorted T cell fraction (not recorded which). The source is a human donor who was either an allogeneic HSCT recipient or a stem cell or donor lymphocyte infusion donor (not recorded which). It is not recorded whose cells these are; they may come from a transplant donor.

The genes are TRBV5-5 and TRBJ1-2, with D hard to call. V was clipped by 2 bases and J by 6 bases, with 8 bases between them. This CDR3 is 12 amino acids long. In germline, CDR1 is SGHKS, CDR2 YYEKEE (reference sequence). The CDR3, as DNA: TGTGCCAGCAGCTTAAGCGGGGATGGCTACACCTTC. Translation: CASSLSGDGYTF.

This chain's CDR3 is CASSPGTGAINTEAFF. The DNA of the CDR3 is TGTGCCAGCAGCCCGGGGACAGGGGCGATTAACACTGAAGCTTTCTTT. The V and J genes are TRBV7-9 and TRBJ1-1, with 10 bases matching TRBD1. V trimming: 5 bases; J trimming: 2 bases; junction bases outside the gene matches: 8. Germline CDR1 is SEHNR and CDR2 is FQNEAQ (reference sequence). This CDR3 contains 16 residues.

This clonotype was seen a single time. The genes are TRBV7-2 and TRBJ2-3, with 7 nucleotides matching TRBD2. This CDR3 has 13 residues. CDR1 and CDR2 from the germline V gene are SGHTA and FQGNSA. Germline trimming cut 3 bases from V and 5 bases from J; bases unmatched to any gene: 2. The CDR3 loop reads CASSFGGEDTQYF. CDR3 DNA sequence: TGTGCCAGCAGCTTTGGGGGGGAAGATACGCAGTATTTT.

This clonotype was seen repeatedly, ten times or more. This chain connects TRBV20-1 to TRBJ1-1, with 7 bases matching TRBD1. The germline gives CDR1 DFQATT, CDR2 SNEGSKA (reference sequence). This CDR3 is built from 14 residues. V trimming: 1 base; J trimming: 6 bases; junction bases outside the gene matches: 8. The CDR3 DNA reads TGCAGTGCTAGAGTCGGACAGGAATTCGCTGAAGCTTTCTTT. It is translated as CSARVGQEFAEAFF.

CDR3 residues: CASSLKALAGEGDTQYF. The CDR3 DNA sequence: TGTGCCAGCAGCTTAAAAGCGCTAGCGGGAGAGGGAGATACGCAGTATTTT. V gene TRBV7-2 combines with J gene TRBJ2-3; 10 bases are a match to TRBD2. CDR3 length equals 17 residues. V lost 2 bases, J lost 5 bases, and 10 bases stayed unmatched. Germline V gene sequence: CDR1 SGHTA, CDR2 FQGNSA. The variable domain in full, with the rest retrieved from reference TRBV7-2 and TRBJ2-3, is GAGVSQSPSNKVTEKGKDVELRCDPISGHTALYWYRQSLGQGLEFLIYFQGNSAPDKSGLPSDRFSAERTGGSVSTLTIQRTQQEDSAVYLCASSLKALAGEGDTQYFGPGTRLTVL.

There are a few counts of this clonotype. This chain uses TRBV3-1 with TRBJ2-1; the match to TRBD2 covers 7 bases. V gave up 4 bases and J gave up 7 bases; unmatched junction bases: 10. CDR1 LGHDT and CDR2 YNNKEL come from the germline V gene (reference sequence). This CDR3 has 15 residues. CDR3 sequence: CASSPLAGVGNEQFF. The CDR3 DNA follows: TGTGCCAGCAGCCCCTTAGCGGGTGTGGGTAATGAGCAGTTCTTC.